Below, 27 T cell receptor beta chains from the same sample are listed, as sequenced in a study of CD8 T cells in ankylosing spondylitis. Whole-study findings and limits: Characteristic, it appeared, of ankylosing spondylitis blood was a TCR beta motif of roughly 8 highly homologous variants.

These TCRs are of unknown antigen specificity. TCRdb processed the 5' RACE reads anew with MiXCR; each CDR3 protein has one entry. The sample lists about 220,000 distinct CDR3 sequences; around 7.9% were seen once. The sequenced material came from blood, either unsorted or a sorted T cell fraction (not recorded which). The receptors shown here come from a male donor with ankylosing spondylitis.

This chain connects TRBV6-2 or TRBV6-3 to TRBJ1-5; D is unclear. The germline gives CDR1 MNHEY, CDR2 SVGEGT. This CDR3 is 13 amino acids long. The ends were cut back, 5 bases at V and 0 bases at J, with 5 bases in the middle. This CDR3 reads CASSHHSNQPQHF. The CDR3 nucleotides read TGTGCCAGCAGTCACCATAGCAATCAGCCCCAGCATTTT.

This clonotype has ten or more counts. The rearrangement joins TRBV7-8 to TRBJ1-6; the D is unclear. The V and J ends lost 2 bases and 9 bases respectively, with 8 bases between them. The CDR3 is made up of 13 amino acids. Germline-derived CDR1 and CDR2 are SGHVS and FQNEAQ. CDR3 nucleotide sequence: TGTGCCAGCAGCTTATCCCGGAGTTCACCCCTCCACTTT. Its protein product is CASSLSRSSPLHF. Complete variable domain (other parts from reference TRBV7-8 and TRBJ1-6): GAGVSQSPRYKVAKRGQDVALRCDPISGHVSLFWYQQALGQGPEFLTYFQNEAQLDKSGLPSDRFFAERPEGSVSTLKIQRTQQEDSAVYLCASSLSRSSPLHFGNGTRLTVT.

The sample holds many counts of this clonotype. The CDR3 region is CAESTGDEQFF. For the CDR3, the DNA is TGTGCCGAATCGACAGGGGATGAGCAGTTCTTC. The rearrangement links TRBV6-4 to TRBJ2-1; the match to TRBD1 covers 8 bases. CDR3 length equals 11 residues. Germline V gene data show CDR1 as MRHNA and CDR2 as SNTAGT. J lost 8 bases, V lost 11 bases, and 5 bases had no gene match.

This clonotype has a count of ten or more. The V gene is TRBV9, the J gene TRBJ2-7; 9 positions agree with TRBD1. Germline lookup yields CDR1 SGDLS and CDR2 YYNGEE. CDR3 length equals 13 residues. With 0 bases clipped from V and 7 bases from J, the junction kept 2 bases outside the gene matches. CDR3 sequence (DNA): TGTGCCAGCAGCGTAGACAGGGGGCTGGAGCAGTACTTC. Translated, it gives CASSVDRGLEQYF.

This clonotype was recorded a few times. The J gene is TRBJ2-1, the V gene TRBV7-9; TRBD2 aligns across 7 bases. V dropped 4 bases and J dropped 4; count of bases not matched to a gene: 4. Germline V gene sequence: CDR1 SEHNR, CDR2 FQNEAQ (reference sequence). The CDR3 runs to 14 residues. The CDR3 sequence: CASSSGTTYNEQFF. Here the CDR3 DNA reads TGTGCCAGCAGCTCCGGGACTACATACAATGAGCAGTTCTTC.

This clonotype came up many times. The rearrangement links TRBV7-9 to TRBJ2-2; 8 nucleotides line up with TRBD2. This CDR3 has 15 amino acids. Germline assignment: CDR1 SEHNR and CDR2 FQNEAQ (reference sequence). J was trimmed by 5 bases and V by 5 bases; bases with no gene match: 7. Written as DNA, the CDR3 is TGTGCCAGCAGCCCCCCCAGCGGGAGAACCGGGGAGCTGTTTTTT. Its protein is CASSPPSGRTGELFF.

This clonotype was detected many times. V gene TRBV28 combines with J gene TRBJ1-5; 7 bases are a match to TRBD1. Trimming took 5 bases from V and 0 from J; bases not matched to a gene: 10. The CDR3 runs to 17 residues. Germline V lookup: CDR1 MDHEN, CDR2 SYDVKM. The CDR3 reads CASSRISGTASNQPQHF. The CDR3 bases are TGTGCCAGCAGTCGAATCTCCGGGACAGCTAGCAATCAGCCCCAGCATTTT.

In its sample, this clonotype was seen many times. The rearrangement joins TRBV27 to TRBJ1-6, with TRBD1 identical over 8 bases. The CDR3 runs to 14 residues. With V trimmed by 3 bases and J by 6 bases, 1 base remained unmatched. Germline loops: CDR1 MNHEY, CDR2 SMNVEV (reference sequence). The CDR3 DNA is TGTGCCAGCAGTTTCGACAGGGGTAATTCACCCCTCCACTTT. Translation gives CASSFDRGNSPLHF.

This clonotype was observed at least ten times. This rearrangement joins TRBV20-1 to TRBJ2-1, with 10 bases that match TRBD2. Germline loops: CDR1 DFQATT, CDR2 SNEGSKA (reference sequence). V gave up 0 bases and J gave up 9 bases; unmatched junction bases: 5. CDR3 size: 14 residues. As DNA, the CDR3 is TGCAGTGCTAGAGAGACGACTAGCGGGCCTGAGCAGTTCTTC. Protein sequence: CSARETTSGPEQFF.

This clonotype was recorded many times. The chain joins TRBV7-3 to TRBJ1-2; D gene ambiguous. This CDR3 region has 18 residues. Germline V gene data show CDR1 as SGHTA and CDR2 as FQGTGA. Trimming stripped 3 bases from V and 0 bases from J, with 20 bases between. CDR3 residues: CASSLETVIAIANYGYTF. CDR3 DNA sequence: TGTGCCAGCAGCTTGGAGACTGTAATTGCGATAGCTAACTATGGCTACACCTTC.

This clonotype has a count of ten or more. This chain connects TRBV12-3 or TRBV12-4 to TRBJ1-2, with TRBD1 identical over 7 bases. The trim removed 10 bases at V and 5 bases at J, leaving 4 bases unmatched. The CDR3 runs 11 residues. CDR3: CATLQGYGYTF. In DNA, the CDR3 is TGTGCCACTCTACAGGGGTATGGCTACACCTTC.

The gene calls are TRBV28 and TRBJ2-7; D is unresolved. V was clipped by 2 bases and J by 0 bases, with 14 bases between them. The germline V gene has CDR1 MDHEN and CDR2 SYDVKM. The length of the CDR3 is 16 residues. DNA of the CDR3: TGTGCCAGCAGTTTAAATGGGCAGTCCCTCTCCTACGAGCAGTACTTC. This gives the protein CASSLNGQSLSYEQYF.

This clonotype was recorded many times. Written as DNA, the CDR3 is TGTGCCAGCAGCTTCCTGACAGGAATGGAATGGGATGAGCAGTTCTTC. Encoded protein: CASSFLTGMEWDEQFF. The rearrangement joins TRBV11-2 to TRBJ2-1, with D tentatively TRBD1 (6 bases). This CDR3 is built from 16 residues. Germline V gene sequence: CDR1 SGHAT, CDR2 FQNNGV. Trimming took off 3 bases at V and 8 bases at J, with 20 bases between the two ends.

This clonotype showed up just a few times. The rearrangement uses TRBV4-3 and TRBJ2-1; 8 nucleotides align to TRBD2. This CDR3 region has 16 residues. V was clipped by 0 bases and J by 8 bases; unmatched bases: 9. Germline values: CDR1 LGHNA, CDR2 YSLEER. The CDR3 DNA reads TGCGCCAGCAGCCAAGAGTGGGCGGGAGGTAGGGATGAGCAGTTCTTC. It specifies CASSQEWAGGRDEQFF.

In its sample, this clonotype was seen many times. The rearrangement links TRBV7-8 to TRBJ2-4; 11 nucleotides align to TRBD2. The CDR3 length is 16 residues. Trimming at V came to 5 bases and at J to 8 bases, leaving 11 bases not matched to a gene. Germline CDR1 is SGHVS and CDR2 is FQNEAQ. The CDR3 region is CASSPWTSGRKDIQYF. The CDR3 nucleotides read TGTGCCAGCAGCCCCTGGACTAGCGGGCGGAAGGACATTCAGTACTTC.

V and J are TRBV5-6 and TRBJ2-7; 7 bases are shared with TRBD1. Per germline, CDR1 SGHDT and CDR2 YYEEEE. Trimming at V came to 3 bases and at J to 4 bases, leaving 4 bases not matched to a gene. The CDR3 length is 13 residues. In DNA, the CDR3 is TGTGCCAGCAGCTGGGACAGTATGTACGAGCAGTACTTC. Residues: CASSWDSMYEQYF.

Ten or more counts support this clonotype. The chain employs TRBV28 and TRBJ2-7, with D perhaps TRBD1 or TRBD2 (5 bases each). Per the germline V gene, CDR1 is MDHEN and CDR2 is SYDVKM. This CDR3 has 17 residues. Trimming removed 5 bases at V and 3 bases at J, with 23 bases between. CDR3 sequence (DNA): TGTGCCAGCAGTCTAGCCCTGAAGACAGAAAGCTTCTACGAGCAGTACTTC. Translated, it gives CASSLALKTESFYEQYF.

There are many counts of this clonotype. The genes are TRBV2 and TRBJ2-5; 8 nucleotides align to TRBD2. The CDR3 is made up of 14 amino acids. The germline V gene encodes CDR1 SNHLY and CDR2 FYNNEI. Unmatched junction bases numbered 8, after V lost 8 bases and J lost 3 bases. Here the CDR3 DNA reads TGTGCCAGCGATAAGGGGCGGGGGGAAGAGACCCAGTACTTC. This sequence encodes CASDKGRGEETQYF.

This clonotype was observed many times. The CDR3 loop is CASSHRTSGVLYEQYF. CDR3 coding DNA: TGCGCCAGCAGCCACCGGACTAGCGGGGTATTATACGAGCAGTACTTC. The V gene is TRBV4-1, the J gene TRBJ2-7; 12 positions agree with TRBD2. This CDR3 contains 16 residues. The V segment lost 3 bases and the J segment 4 bases; nucleotides outside the gene matches: 7. CDR1 MGHRA and CDR2 YSYEKL come from the germline V gene.

This clonotype was observed at least ten times. This rearrangement joins TRBV5-6 to TRBJ1-2; weak D call: TRBD1 (6 bases). Per the germline V gene, CDR1 is SGHDT and CDR2 is YYEEEE. Between the trimmed V and J ends, which lost 3 bases and 6 bases, there was a span of 15 bases. The CDR3 loop spans 14 amino acids. CDR3 protein: CASSYGNRVDGYTF. The CDR3 DNA sequence: TGTGCCAGCAGCTACGGTAACAGGGTCGATGGCTACACCTTC. The variable domain in full, completed from reference TRBV5-6 and TRBJ1-2, reads DAGVTQSPTHLIKTRGQQVTLRCSPKSGHDTVSWYQQALGQGPQFIFQYYEEEERQRGNFPDRFSGHQFPNYSSELNVNALLLGDSALYLCASSYGNRVDGYTFGSGTRLTVV.

This clonotype was observed at least ten times. The chain couples TRBV5-6 to TRBJ1-6, with D tentatively TRBD1 (5 bases). The V end lost 0 bases, the J end lost 10 bases, and 11 bases lay between the germline ends. Germline CDR1 reads SGHDT; CDR2 reads YYEEEE. The CDR3 totals 14 residues. The CDR3 is CASSLEMGVSPLHF. CDR3 DNA sequence: TGTGCCAGCAGCTTGGAAATGGGGGTGTCACCCCTCCACTTT.

The table lists this clonotype with many counts. The chain uses TRBV29-1 and TRBJ2-7; 8 bases line up with TRBD1. Germline V gene sequence: CDR1 SQVTM, CDR2 ANQGSEA. The CDR3 runs 11 residues. V shed 7 bases, J shed 7 bases, and the junction held 6 bases outside the gene matches. This CDR3 is CSGRTGTEQYF. CDR3 bases: TGCAGCGGACGGACAGGGACGGAGCAGTACTTC.

This sequence joins TRBV11-1 and TRBJ2-6; a possible D gene is TRBD1 (5 bases). CDR3 size: 19 residues. Germline lookup yields CDR1 SGHAT and CDR2 FQDESV (reference sequence). Trimming removed 5 bases from V and 0 bases from J, with 20 bases in between. CDR3 nucleotides: TGTGCCAGCAGCCCAACCCATAAGACAGACTCCTCTGGGGCCAACGTCCTGACTTTC. Its protein product is CASSPTHKTDSSGANVLTF.

At least ten counts were recorded for this clonotype. This rearrangement joins TRBV24-1 to TRBJ2-1; D is ambiguous. The V end was cut by 3 bases, the J end by 9 bases, with 14 bases between. The CDR3 runs to 14 residues. Per the germline V gene, CDR1 is KGHDR and CDR2 is SFDVKD. The CDR3 sequence: CATSDTGVILEQFF. The CDR3 coding sequence is TGTGCCACCAGTGATACTGGGGTTATCCTTGAGCAGTTCTTC.

This clonotype was counted at least ten times. The rearrangement joins TRBV14 to TRBJ1-1; D ambiguous. There are 15 residues in the CDR3. Between the trimmed V and J ends, which lost 0 bases and 4 bases, there was a span of 12 bases. Germline V gene lookup returns CDR1 SGHDN and CDR2 FVKESK. Here the CDR3 reads CASSQDQWASTEAFF. The CDR3 DNA reads as TGTGCCAGCAGCCAAGATCAGTGGGCCAGCACTGAAGCTTTCTTT. Full variable domain (rest looked up from reference TRBV14 and TRBJ1-1): EAGVTQFPSHSVIEKGQTVTLRCDPISGHDNLYWYRRVMGKEIKFLLHFVKESKQDESGMPNNRFLAERTGGTYSTLKVQPAELEDSGVYFCASSQDQWASTEAFFGQGTRLTVV.

This clonotype appeared many times. V is TRBV12-3 or TRBV12-4 and J is TRBJ2-1; 8 bases fit TRBD2. The CDR3 runs to 14 residues. J gave up 9 bases and V 5 bases, and 9 bases lay outside the gene matches. The CDR3 nucleotides are TGTGCCAGCAGTCCGGCGGGGGGTGGTCGTGAGCAGTTCTTC. This gives the protein CASSPAGGGREQFF.

The chain joins TRBV9 to TRBJ2-7, with D perhaps TRBD1 (6 bases). There are 13 residues in the CDR3. Germline V lookup: CDR1 SGDLS, CDR2 YYNGEE. Trimming pared 3 bases from V and 2 bases from J, leaving 9 bases between. In DNA, the CDR3 is TGTGCCAGCAGCGCAGGGGTGGCCTACGAGCAGTACTTC. Residues: CASSAGVAYEQYF.